The 9 T cell receptor beta chains given below trace back to one sample, sequenced in a study of response to subunit inactivated influenza vaccine (dated by TCRdb to the late 2010s). The protocol used for the library was RT-PCR. The run used an Illumina HiSeq 2500. Starting from the raw public reads, TCRdb applied fastp trimming at Q25, assembled clones with MiXCR and retained in-frame beta chains. Rows matching on CDR3 protein sequence are summarized as one entry with the most common DNA and genes. For this sample there are 500,000 to 550,000 distinct CDR3 sequences; 7.2% appear just once. Of the sample, 10% to 15% is held by the ten largest clones. The material was PBMCs from blood, obtained less than 25 months after vaccination. These receptors originate from a man between 50 and 75 years old who received an inactivated influenza vaccine. Donor details come from another sample of the same person, matched by shared clones.

This clonotype was observed a few times. The V call is TRBV3-1, the J call TRBJ2-5, with 10 positions matching TRBD2. V was pared by 0 bases and J by 3 bases, with 4 bases of the junction left unmatched. The CDR3 is 16 amino acids. Germline V gives CDR1 LGHDT, CDR2 YNNKEL (reference sequence). CDR3 bases: TGTGCCAGCAGCCAAGATAGGCTAGCGGGAGAAGAGACCCAGTACTTC. Amino acid sequence: CASSQDRLAGEETQYF.

Worth noting for this clonotype: With a much larger clone just one base away, this may be a read error. The V call is TRBV12-3 or TRBV12-4, the J call TRBJ1-1; 8 bases match TRBD1. The CDR3 has 14 amino acids. CDR3 bases: TGTACCAGCAGGCCCGGGACAGGGAACACTGAAGCTTTCTTT. It encodes CTSRPGTGNTEAFF.

This clonotype was recorded once. This rearrangement joins TRBV6-5 to TRBJ2-5, with 8 nucleotides matching TRBD1. The CDR3 sequence is 14 residues long. After removal of 2 bases from V and 5 bases from J, the junction contained 4 bases not matched to a gene. The V gene's germline CDR1 is MNHEY and CDR2 SVGAGI. CDR3 DNA: TGTGCCAGCAGTTACGACAGGGGTAGGGAGACCCAGTACTTC. This codes for CASSYDRGRETQYF.

This clonotype was seen ten or more times. The chain employs TRBV6-2 or TRBV6-3 and TRBJ2-3; D not resolved. V dropped 4 bases and J dropped 6 bases, with 14 bases sitting between them. Germline CDR1 is MNHEY and CDR2 is SVGEGT. This CDR3 comprises 14 residues. CDR3 coding DNA: TGTGCCAGCAGTTGGCGCCGGACGACGGATACGCAGTATTTT. Its protein product is CASSWRRTTDTQYF.

This clonotype appeared many times. The rearrangement links TRBV5-6 to TRBJ2-3, with D maybe TRBD2 (6 bases). The CDR3 covers 15 residues. V lost 0 bases and J lost 2, with 10 bases in between. The germline CDR1 and CDR2 sequences are SGHDT and YYEEEE. Written as DNA, the CDR3 is TGTGCCAGCAGCTTGGGACTAGGGCCCACAGATACGCAGTATTTT. The encoded protein is CASSLGLGPTDTQYF.

This chain links TRBV28 with TRBJ2-7; 8 nucleotides line up with TRBD2. The trim removed 9 bases at V and 5 bases at J, leaving 12 bases unmatched. CDR1 MDHEN and CDR2 SYDVKM come from the germline V gene. The CDR3 is 14 amino acids. DNA of the CDR3: TGTGCCAGTTCCCTCCACCACGGGAGGGACGAGCAGTACTTC. Translated, it gives CASSLHHGRDEQYF.

This chain joins TRBV5-5 and TRBJ2-5; D gene unclear. Germline V CDR1 and CDR2: SGHKS, YYEKEE (reference sequence). Deletions cut 4 bases from V and 2 bases from J, with 15 bases between. CDR3 length equals 15 residues. CDR3 coding DNA: TGTGCCAGCAGCCTCTTAGACGGAACACAAGAGACCCAGTACTTC. Amino acids: CASSLLDGTQETQYF. Drawing the rest from reference TRBV5-5 and TRBJ2-5, the complete variable domain is DAGVTQSPTHLIKTRGQQVTLRCSPISGHKSVSWYQQVLGQGPQFIFQYYEKEERGRGNFPDRFSARQFPNYSSELNVNALLLGDSALYLCASSLLDGTQETQYFGPGTRLLVL.

A few counts support this clonotype. This chain connects TRBV29-1 to TRBJ2-7; 8 bases map to TRBD1. The junction had 12 bases not matched to a gene; V was cut back by 6 bases and J by 5 bases. The CDR3 loop spans 14 amino acids. Germline CDR1 is SQVTM and CDR2 is ANQGSEA. The CDR3 reads CSVYPTGERDEQYF. Written as DNA, the CDR3 is TGCAGCGTCTACCCGACAGGGGAAAGGGACGAGCAGTACTTC.

This clonotype appeared many times. This sequence joins TRBV20-1 and TRBJ2-7, with TRBD1 matching 10 bases. The ends lost 5 bases at V and 3 bases at J; junction bases unmatched: 4. In germline, CDR1 is DFQATT, CDR2 SNEGSKA (reference sequence). This CDR3 has 13 residues. The CDR3 coding sequence is TGCAGTGCTCCGACAGGGGGCAACTACGAGCAGTACTTC. This codes for CSAPTGGNYEQYF.